This T cell receptor (beta chain) stems from a study of shared clonotypes between healthy human individuals (dated by TCRdb to about 2020). Describing the broader study: The cohort comprised a couple of women and a few men aged 18 to 49 years. For each donor, CD4 naive and CD4 memory were each run on three plates, CD8 naive on two plates, and CD8 memory on one plate. Between about 0.94 and 8.9 billion PBMCs per donor were obtained by leukapheresis. Different laboratories and diverse techniques were used to prepare libraries and sequence TCR repertoires, to increase sequencing depth and limit assay-specific biases. The study deeply sequenced blood TCR repertoires of about 5 healthy adults to estimate repertoire size and the extent of clonotype sharing between individuals.

Donors were healthy HIV-negative adults with no recently reported acute infections or vaccinations. Only Caucasian adults living in Nashville, Tennessee, USA were represented among the donors. CD4+ T cells were enriched by magnetic negative selection, after which naive cells were positively selected on CD45RA and the negative fraction was taken as the memory subset. Blood was obtained by leukapheresis, after which PBMCs were separated by Ficoll-Histopaque density gradient centrifugation and cryopreserved in liquid nitrogen vapor phase. Analytical flow cytometry was used to check the purity and quantity of every magnetically sorted T cell population. Genomic DNA was isolated from each sorted fraction and quantified by UV absorbance on a Nanodrop 2000c. Using the deep immunoSEQ assay, TCR CDR3 regions were amplified from genomic DNA by multiplex PCR. For each cell subset, the extracted genomic DNA was distributed evenly across all wells of several immunoSEQ 96-well plates, and each plate served as one replicate. Each replicate PCR for sorted subsets received approximately 200 ng genomic DNA, equal to 28,000 or so T cell genomes. The purified libraries were quantified using a Qubit 3.0 fluorometer, sized with a Bioanalyzer 2100, and then quantified again using the KAPA Library Quantification kit. Each immunoSEQ 96-well plate was sequenced on its own single-read 150-cycle Illumina NextSeq 550 flow cell. The authors processed their data as follows. Because the immunoSEQ output held only junctional sequences and lacked quality scores, the filtering could not match the filtering applied to full-length reads. Sequences were annotated with PyIR, a Python wrapper for IgBLAST v1.9, and V/J genes and CDR3 were assigned using IMGT germline references. Reads with weak V/J assignments (E-value above 1e-6), missing CDR3, stop codons, out-of-frame junctions, or ambiguous translated residues were removed. V3J clonotypes were defined by identical inferred V gene, J gene, and CDR3 amino acid sequence. Percentage overlap between repertoires was computed as shared unique clonotypes divided by the size of the smaller repertoire. Richness of each repertoire was evaluated using RTK rarefaction, the Chao1 estimator, and Recon v2.1 estimates of unobserved clonotypes. For all TCRbeta clonotypes obtained by the gDNA method from several donors, generation probabilities were computed with OLGA. The source is immuneACCESS, and TCRdb retained only in-frame sequences with V and J called. Part of the clones is not carried over; for the studies checked, unresolved V genes explain less than half of this, and the remainder is unexplained. That table gives V, J and clone size, and the DNA gave D and trimming. Within this sample are millions of clones, with about 92% of them counted one time only. The leading ten clones occupy 0.14% of the sample.

A word on this clone: The clone's antigen remains unknown. Per-base quality was not reported, and no clone a single base away is much larger than it. At the DNA level, this CDR3 is encoded by other sequences in the same sample as well.

What the work shows at the level of the full study, not this receptor alone: Because the study included a small number of donors, the genetic and exposure-history diversity represented was limited. Incomplete sequencing was indicated by rarefaction of sorted-subset datasets, despite the large sequencing depth. Compared with non-shared clonotypes, the clonotypes found in all four sorted-subset donors had higher generation probabilities. Naive subsets generally had larger estimated clonotype richness than memory subsets did. Sampling was restricted to blood, and TCR repertoires in tissue are likely to differ from TCR repertoires in blood. About 4.5% of naive CD4, roughly 3.6% of naive CD8, about 2.4% of memory CD4, and less than 0.45% of memory CD8 clonotypes were shared across several donors. Pairwise subsampling led to the expectation that sequencing depth would affect the degree of clonotype sharing among donors.

The germline V gene (reference sequence) yields MNHEY for CDR1 and SMNVEV for CDR2. Between the V and J ends, shortened by 2 bases and 0 bases respectively, the junction contains 5 bases. The CDR3 numbers 13 residues from cysteine through phenylalanine. The entry retains the CDR3 DNA only, 39 bases that are in frame from base 1. This chain is built from TRBV27 and TRBJ2-7, with no reliable assignment of the D segment. The clonotype was recovered from a man aged 18 to 29 in good health. The sample consisted of naive CD4+ T cells sorted from blood. What the cell subset or site label conveys for this sample: CD45RA+ positively selected. The CDR3: CASSLRPSYEQYF. The nucleotide sequence is given as TGTGCCAGCAGTTTACGTCCCTCCTACGAGCAGTACTTC.